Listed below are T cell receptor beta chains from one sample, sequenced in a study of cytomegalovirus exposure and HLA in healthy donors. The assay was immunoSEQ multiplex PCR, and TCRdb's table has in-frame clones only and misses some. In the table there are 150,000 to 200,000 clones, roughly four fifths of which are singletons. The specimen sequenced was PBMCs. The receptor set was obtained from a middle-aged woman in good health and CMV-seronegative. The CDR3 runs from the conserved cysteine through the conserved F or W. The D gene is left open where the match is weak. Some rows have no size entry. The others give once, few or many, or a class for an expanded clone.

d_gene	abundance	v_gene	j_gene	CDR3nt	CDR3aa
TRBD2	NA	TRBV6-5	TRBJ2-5	TGTGCCAGCAGGGCGGGAGAGAGAGAGACCCAGTACTTC	CASRAGERETQYF
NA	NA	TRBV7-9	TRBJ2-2	TGTGCCAGCAGCTTCGGCGGGGCACGGGATACCGGGGAGCTGTTTTTT	CASSFGGARDTGELFF
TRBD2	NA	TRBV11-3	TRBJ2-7	TGTGCCAGCAGCTCGACTAGCGGGAGGACTACCTACGAGCAGTACTTC	CASSSTSGRTTYEQYF
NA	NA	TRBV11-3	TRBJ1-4	TGTGCCAGCAGCTACCGGACAACAACTAATGAAAAACTGTTTTTT	CASSYRTTTNEKLFF
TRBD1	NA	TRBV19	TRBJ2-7	TGTGCCAGTAGTATTGGCGGGACAGGGGGGAGCTACGAGCAGTACTTC	CASSIGGTGGSYEQYF
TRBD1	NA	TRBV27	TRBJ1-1	TGTGCCAGCAGTCCATCCGGGACAGGGGTGAACACTGAAGCTTTCTTT	CASSPSGTGVNTEAFF
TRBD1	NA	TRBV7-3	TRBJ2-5	TGTGCCAGCAGTTCGACAGGGGCAGAGACCCAGTACTTC	CASSSTGAETQYF
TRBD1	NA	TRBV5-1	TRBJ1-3	TGCGCCAGCAGCTTAGGGGGCACTGGAAACACCATATATTTT	CASSLGGTGNTIYF
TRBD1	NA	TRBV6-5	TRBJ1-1	TGTGCCAGCAGTTACTCGATTCCAGGGGGTATGACTGAAGCTTTCTTT	CASSYSIPGGMTEAFF
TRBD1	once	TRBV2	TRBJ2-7	TGTGCCAGCAGCCAGGACAGGACTTACTACGAGCAGTACTTC	CASSQDRTYYEQYF
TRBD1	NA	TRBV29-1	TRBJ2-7	TGCAGCGTGCCGGGACAGGGGACTTACGAGCAGTACTTC	CSVPGQGTYEQYF
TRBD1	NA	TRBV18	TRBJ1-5	TGTGCCAGCTCCCCTGGACAGGGGAATCAGCCCCAGCATTTT	CASSPGQGNQPQHF
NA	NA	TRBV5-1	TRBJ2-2	TGCGCCAGCAGTACTAGCAAAGGCACCGGGGAGCTGTTTTTT	CASSTSKGTGELFF
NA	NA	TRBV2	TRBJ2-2	TGTGCCAGCAGGTCGCTAGCGAGCACCGGGGAGCTGTTTTTT	CASRSLASTGELFF
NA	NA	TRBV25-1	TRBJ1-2	TGTGCCAGCAGCTCGACAGCTAACTATGGCTACACCTTC	CASSSTANYGYTF
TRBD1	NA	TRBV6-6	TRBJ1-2	TGTGCCAGCAGCCCAATACAGGGGTACACCTTT	CASSPIQGYTF
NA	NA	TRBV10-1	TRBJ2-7	TGCGCCACCAAACACGGGAGCTCCTACGAGCAGTACTTC	CATKHGSSYEQYF
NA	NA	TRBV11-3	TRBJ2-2	TGTGCCAGCAGCTTAGATCCCCGGGCGAACACCGGGGAGCTGTTTTTT	CASSLDPRANTGELFF
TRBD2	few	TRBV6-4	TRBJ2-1	TGTGCCAGCAGTGACGGAGCGGGAGATCACAATGAGCAGTTCTTC	CASSDGAGDHNEQFF
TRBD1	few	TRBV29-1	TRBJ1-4	TGCAGCGTTGGGGCGGGACAGTTGGGTGAAAAACTGTTTTTT	CSVGAGQLGEKLFF
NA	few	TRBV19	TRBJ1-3	TGTGCCAGTAGTATTCCGGGTGGAAACACCATATATTTT	CASSIPGGNTIYF
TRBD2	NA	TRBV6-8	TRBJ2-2	TGTGCCAGCAGTTACTCGTGGGACTACAGCACCGGGGAGCTGTTTTTT	CASSYSWDYSTGELFF
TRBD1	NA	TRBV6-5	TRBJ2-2	TGTGCCAGCAGGGGACAGGGAAGAACCGGGGAGCTGTTTTTT	CASRGQGRTGELFF
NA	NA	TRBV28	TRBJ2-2	TGTGCCAGCAGTTACCCCTGGACACATAACACCGGGGAGCTGTTTTTT	CASSYPWTHNTGELFF
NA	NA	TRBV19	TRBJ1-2	TGTGCCAGTAGTCCAGATTCCAACTATGGCTACACCTTC	CASSPDSNYGYTF
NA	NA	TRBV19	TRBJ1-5	TGTGCCAGTACAGACAGAGCAGGTCAGCCCCAGCATTTT	CASTDRAGQPQHF
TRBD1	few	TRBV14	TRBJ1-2	TGTGCCAGCAGCCAAGGGACAGGGAACTATGGCTACACCTTC	CASSQGTGNYGYTF
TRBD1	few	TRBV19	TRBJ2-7	TGTGCCAGTAGTGTTGGGACAGGGAATCTTCGGGAGCAGTACTTC	CASSVGTGNLREQYF
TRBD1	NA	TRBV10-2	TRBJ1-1	TGCGCCTCCAGGGGGCAGGGAGTTGGGGCTGAAGCTTTCTTT	CASRGQGVGAEAFF
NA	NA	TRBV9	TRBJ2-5	TGTGCCAGCAGCGTATCGGGACTTCATGAGACCCAGTACTTC	CASSVSGLHETQYF
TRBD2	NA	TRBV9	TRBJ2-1	TGTGCCAGCAGCGTGGGGATAGCGGGGTACAATGAGCAGTTCTTC	CASSVGIAGYNEQFF
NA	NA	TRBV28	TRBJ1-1	TGTGCCAGCAGTGGGGCGGATACATACACTGAAGCTTTCTTT	CASSGADTYTEAFF
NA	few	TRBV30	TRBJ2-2	TGTGCCCGCCAGGGAAACACCGGGGAGCTGTTTTTT	CARQGNTGELFF
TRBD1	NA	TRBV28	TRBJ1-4	TGTGCCATCAGGGAAGGGGGCCTACTAAATGAAAAACTGTTTTTT	CAIREGGLLNEKLFF
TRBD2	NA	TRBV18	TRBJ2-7	TGTGCCAGCTCACTAGAAGCGGGAGCCACCTACGAGCAGTACTTC	CASSLEAGATYEQYF
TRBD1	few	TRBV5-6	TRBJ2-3	TGTGCCAGCAGCTCCGGACAGGGGGCAGATACGCAGTATTTT	CASSSGQGADTQYF
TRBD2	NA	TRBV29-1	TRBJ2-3	TGCAGCGTTGGAAAAGCGGGAGGGGAAGATACGCAGTATTTT	CSVGKAGGEDTQYF